This entry concerns a single T cell receptor (beta chain). The germline V and J ends were trimmed by 1 base and 0 bases, with 13 bases remaining between them. This CDR3 spans 16 amino acids. The germline gives CDR1 SGHTA, CDR2 FQGNSA. This record comes from a study of T-cell reconstitution after alpha-beta-depleted transplantation in children. Molecular barcoding with unique molecular identifiers was used for the TCRbeta library. One entry per CDR3 protein, called by TCRdb with MiXCR from the PCR reads. Of under 450,000 distinct CDR3 sequences detected, 13% appear once; the ten largest clones hold around 4.5%.

This clonotype was sampled from a human donor who donated a stem cell graft to a child with Fanconi anemia. The specimen comprised PBMCs, sampled from the stem cell graft. The chain joins TRBV7-2 to TRBJ2-7; unclear D gene. The CDR3 nucleotides are TGTGCCAGCAGCTTAGTTCTTCCCTGGAGCTCCTACGAGCAGTACTTC. This gives the protein CASSLVLPWSSYEQYF.